This TCR beta chain emerged from a study of blood T cell repertoires in COVID-19. Background on the study: Nucleic acid was either cDNA or gDNA, and it came from T cells, B-cell-depleted T cells, or PBMCs.

V lost 9 bases and J lost 3, with 13 bases in between. CDR1 and CDR2 (germline): KGHDR, SFDVKD. The CDR3 is made up of 13 amino acids. Per the authors' pipeline: Amplified reference gene primers provided the basis for estimating nucleated cell counts. The method was immunoSEQ multiplex PCR; TCRdb's version includes in-frame clones alone and lacks a portion of them. The V and J calls and clone size are taken from that table; D and trimming were inferred from the DNA. The sample shows 250,000 to 350,000 clones, approximately 90% of them seen only once. The chain has TRBV24-1 and TRBJ1-1; D unclear. The material sequenced was peripheral blood. The receptor comes from a man younger than 45 with acute or convalescent COVID-19. The CDR3 loop is CATLVGGDTEAFF. The CDR3 region has the DNA TGTGCCACCTTGGTCGGAGGAGACACTGAAGCTTTCTTT.